What follows is one TCR beta chain and its context. Generated by immunoSEQ multiplex PCR, the TCRdb table keeps only in-frame clones and is missing some. The table lists about 40,000 clones, over 75% of them singletons, with 10% in the top ten. The data derive from a study of T cells in localized non-small cell lung cancer. Germline lookup yields CDR1 LNHDA and CDR2 SQIVND (reference sequence). This CDR3 spans 15 amino acids. Trimming at V came to 10 bases and at J to 7 bases, leaving 17 bases not matched to a gene. The chain employs TRBV19 and TRBJ2-7, with TRBD1 identical over 9 bases. The source is a woman between 35 and 75 years old with stage II lung adenocarcinoma. Specimen: PBMCs, collected before any cancer treatment. CDR3 DNA sequence: TGTGCCACCCAAGGGGGGAGGACAGGGGAGGTGGAGCAGTACTTC. Protein product: CATQGGRTGEVEQYF.